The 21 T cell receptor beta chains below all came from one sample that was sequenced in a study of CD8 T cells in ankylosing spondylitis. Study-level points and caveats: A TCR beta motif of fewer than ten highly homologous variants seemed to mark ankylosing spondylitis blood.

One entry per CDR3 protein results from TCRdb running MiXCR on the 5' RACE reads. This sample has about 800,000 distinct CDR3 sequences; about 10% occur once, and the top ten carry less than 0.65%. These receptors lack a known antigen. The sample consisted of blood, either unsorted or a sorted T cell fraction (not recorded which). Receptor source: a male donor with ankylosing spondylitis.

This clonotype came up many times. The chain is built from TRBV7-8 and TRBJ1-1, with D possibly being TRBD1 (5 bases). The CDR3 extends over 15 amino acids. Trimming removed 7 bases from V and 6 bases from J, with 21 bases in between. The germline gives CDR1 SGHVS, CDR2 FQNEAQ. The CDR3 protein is CASISGAGIQAEAFF. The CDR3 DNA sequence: TGTGCCAGCATTTCCGGGGCAGGGATCCAAGCTGAAGCTTTCTTT.

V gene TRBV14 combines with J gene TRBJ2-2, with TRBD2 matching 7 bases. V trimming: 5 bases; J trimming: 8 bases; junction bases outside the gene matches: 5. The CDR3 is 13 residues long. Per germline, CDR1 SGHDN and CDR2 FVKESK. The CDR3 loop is CASSWGLMGELFF. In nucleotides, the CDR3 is TGTGCCAGCAGCTGGGGACTAATGGGGGAGCTGTTTTTT.

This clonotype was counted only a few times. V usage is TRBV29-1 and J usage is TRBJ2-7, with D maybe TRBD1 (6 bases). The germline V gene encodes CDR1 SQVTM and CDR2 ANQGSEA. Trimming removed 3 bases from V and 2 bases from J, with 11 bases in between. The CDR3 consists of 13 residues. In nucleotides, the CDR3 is TGCAGCGTTGATTCCCAGGGGACCTACGAGCAGTACTTC. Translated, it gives CSVDSQGTYEQYF.

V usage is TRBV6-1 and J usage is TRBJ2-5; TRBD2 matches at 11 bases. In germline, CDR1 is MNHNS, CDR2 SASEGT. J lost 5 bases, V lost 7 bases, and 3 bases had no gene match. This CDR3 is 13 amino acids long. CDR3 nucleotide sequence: TGTGCCAGCACTAGCGGGAGGACCGAGACCCAGTACTTC. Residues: CASTSGRTETQYF.

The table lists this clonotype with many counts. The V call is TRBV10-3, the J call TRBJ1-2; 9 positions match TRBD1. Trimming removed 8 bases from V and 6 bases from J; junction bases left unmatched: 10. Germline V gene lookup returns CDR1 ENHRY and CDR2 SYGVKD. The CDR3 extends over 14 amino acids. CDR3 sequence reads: CAIASGTGLNGYTF. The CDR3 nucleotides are TGTGCCATCGCTTCCGGGACAGGGCTCAATGGCTACACCTTC.

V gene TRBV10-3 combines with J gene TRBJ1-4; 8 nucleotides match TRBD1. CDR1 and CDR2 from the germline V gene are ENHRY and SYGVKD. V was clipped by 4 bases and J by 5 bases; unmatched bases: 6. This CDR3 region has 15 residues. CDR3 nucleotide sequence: TGTGCCATCAGTGGTGCAGGGGGCTTAAATGAAAAACTGTTTTTT. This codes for CAISGAGGLNEKLFF.

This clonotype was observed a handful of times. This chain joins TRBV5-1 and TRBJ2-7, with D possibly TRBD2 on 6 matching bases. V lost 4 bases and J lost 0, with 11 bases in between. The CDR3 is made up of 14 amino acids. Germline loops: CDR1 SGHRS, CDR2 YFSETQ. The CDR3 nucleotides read TGCGCCAGCAGCAGACCGACTAGCTCCTACGAGCAGTACTTC. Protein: CASSRPTSSYEQYF.

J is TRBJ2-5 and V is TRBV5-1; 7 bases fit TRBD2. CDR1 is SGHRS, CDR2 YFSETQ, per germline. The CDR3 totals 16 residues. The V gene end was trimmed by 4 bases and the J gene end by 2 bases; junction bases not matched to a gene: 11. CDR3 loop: CASSPMGGSAQETQYF. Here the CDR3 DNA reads TGCGCCAGCAGCCCGATGGGGGGGTCCGCTCAAGAGACCCAGTACTTC.

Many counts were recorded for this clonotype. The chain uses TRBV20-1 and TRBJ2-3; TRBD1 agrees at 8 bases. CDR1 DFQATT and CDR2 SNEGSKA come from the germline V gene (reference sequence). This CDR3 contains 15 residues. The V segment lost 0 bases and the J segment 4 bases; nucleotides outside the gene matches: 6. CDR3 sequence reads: CSARDLRGRADTQYF. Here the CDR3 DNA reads TGCAGTGCTAGAGATCTCAGGGGGCGAGCAGATACGCAGTATTTT.

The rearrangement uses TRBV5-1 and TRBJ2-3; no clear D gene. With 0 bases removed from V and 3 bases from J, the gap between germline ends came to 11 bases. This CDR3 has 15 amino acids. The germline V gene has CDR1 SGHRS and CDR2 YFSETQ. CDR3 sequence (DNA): TGCGCCAGCAGCTTGGAGCCATATTCAACAGATACGCAGTATTTT. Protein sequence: CASSLEPYSTDTQYF. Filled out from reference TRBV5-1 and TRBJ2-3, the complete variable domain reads KAGVTQTPRYLIKTRGQQVTLSCSPISGHRSVSWYQQTPGQGLQFLFEYFSETQRNKGNFPGRFSGRQFSNSRSEMNVSTLELGDSALYLCASSLEPYSTDTQYFGPGTRLTVL.

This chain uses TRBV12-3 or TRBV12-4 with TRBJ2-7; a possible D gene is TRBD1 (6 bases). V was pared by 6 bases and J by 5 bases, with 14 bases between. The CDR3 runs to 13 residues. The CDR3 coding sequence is TGTGCCAGCAGCCCCGGGACATGGGACGAGCAGTACTTC. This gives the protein CASSPGTWDEQYF.

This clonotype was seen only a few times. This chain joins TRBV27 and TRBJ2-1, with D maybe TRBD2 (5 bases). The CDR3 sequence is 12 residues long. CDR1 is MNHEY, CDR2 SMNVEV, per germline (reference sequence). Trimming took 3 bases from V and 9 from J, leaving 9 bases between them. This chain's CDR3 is CASSLNSAEQFF. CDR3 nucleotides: TGTGCCAGCAGTTTGAATAGCGCTGAGCAGTTCTTC.

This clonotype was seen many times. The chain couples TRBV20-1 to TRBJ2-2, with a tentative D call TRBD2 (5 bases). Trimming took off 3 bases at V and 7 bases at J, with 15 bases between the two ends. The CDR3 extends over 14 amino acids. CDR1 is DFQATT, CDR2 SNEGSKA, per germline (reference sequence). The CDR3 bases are TGCAGTGCTAGGAACAGTGAGGGCGACGGGGAGCTGTTTTTT. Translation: CSARNSEGDGELFF.

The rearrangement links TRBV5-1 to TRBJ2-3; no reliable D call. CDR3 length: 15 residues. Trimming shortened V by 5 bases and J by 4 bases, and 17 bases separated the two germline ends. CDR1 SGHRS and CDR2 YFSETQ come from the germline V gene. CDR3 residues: CASRYRTSPADTQYF. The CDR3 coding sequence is TGCGCCAGCAGATACAGAACGAGCCCCGCAGATACGCAGTATTTT.

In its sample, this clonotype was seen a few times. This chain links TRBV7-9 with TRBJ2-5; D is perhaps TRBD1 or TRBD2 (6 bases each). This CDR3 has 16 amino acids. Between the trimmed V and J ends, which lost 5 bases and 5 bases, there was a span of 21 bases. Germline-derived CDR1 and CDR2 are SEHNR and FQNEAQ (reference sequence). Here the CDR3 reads CASSPGAQRSGETQYF. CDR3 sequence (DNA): TGTGCCAGCAGCCCGGGGGCCCAGCGCTCAGGGGAGACCCAGTACTTC.

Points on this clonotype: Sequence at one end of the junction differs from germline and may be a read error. DNA for the CDR3: TGCTGTGCTAGAGGGGGGACAGGGAAACAGGCTAACTATGGCTACACCTTC. Translation gives CCARGGTGKQANYGYTF. The rearrangement links TRBV20-1 to TRBJ1-2; 9 bases map to TRBD1. There are 17 residues in the CDR3. Germline assignment: CDR1 DFQATT and CDR2 SNEGSKA (reference sequence).

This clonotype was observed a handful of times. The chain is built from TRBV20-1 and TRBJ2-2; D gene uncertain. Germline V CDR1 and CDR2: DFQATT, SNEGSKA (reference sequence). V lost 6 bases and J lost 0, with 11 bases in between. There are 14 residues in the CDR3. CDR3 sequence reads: CSAHPLANTGELFF. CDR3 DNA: TGCAGTGCGCACCCCCTAGCGAACACCGGGGAGCTGTTTTTT.

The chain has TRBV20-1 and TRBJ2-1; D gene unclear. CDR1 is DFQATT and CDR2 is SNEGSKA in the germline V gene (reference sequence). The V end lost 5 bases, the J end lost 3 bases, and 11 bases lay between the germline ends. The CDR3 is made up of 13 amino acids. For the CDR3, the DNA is TGCAGTGCTCCGACGACGCTCTACAATGAGCAGTTCTTC. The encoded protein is CSAPTTLYNEQFF.

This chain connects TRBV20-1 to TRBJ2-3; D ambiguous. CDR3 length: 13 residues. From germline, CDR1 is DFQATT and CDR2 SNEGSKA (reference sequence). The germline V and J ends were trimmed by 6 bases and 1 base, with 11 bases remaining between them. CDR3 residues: CSAMLQGTDTQYF. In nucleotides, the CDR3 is TGCAGTGCCATGTTGCAGGGCACAGATACGCAGTATTTT.

CDR3 in amino acids: CASSPRDGDKMNTEAFF. In DNA, the CDR3 is TGTGCCAGCTCACCACGGGACGGCGACAAGATGAACACTGAAGCTTTCTTT. This sequence joins TRBV18 and TRBJ1-1, with D tentatively TRBD1 (5 bases). The CDR3 length is 17 residues. V lost 1 base, J lost 0 bases, and 15 bases lay in between. Germline V CDR1 and CDR2: KGHSH, LQKENI.

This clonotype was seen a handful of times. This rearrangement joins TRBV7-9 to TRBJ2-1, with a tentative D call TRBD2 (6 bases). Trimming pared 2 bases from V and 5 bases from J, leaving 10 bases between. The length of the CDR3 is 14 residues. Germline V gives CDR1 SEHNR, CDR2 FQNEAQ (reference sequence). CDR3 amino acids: CASSLPGVHNEQFF. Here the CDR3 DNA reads TGTGCCAGCAGCTTACCGGGGGTGCACAATGAGCAGTTCTTC.